This TCR beta chain stems from a study of control samples from healthy donors and cancer patients. Produced via immunoSEQ multiplex PCR; TCRdb's table is partial and in-frame only. The sample shows roughly 100,000 clones, 85% to 90% of them seen only once. The V and J ends lost 2 bases and 3 bases respectively, with 10 bases between them. Germline V CDR1 and CDR2: MNHEY, SVGAGI. The CDR3 contains 14 residues. The V call is TRBV6-5, the J call TRBJ1-2; D not resolved. This clonotype originated in a woman between 50 and 59 years old in good health. The sequenced sample consisted of blood. The CDR3 loop is CASSYGRVDYGYTF. The CDR3 nucleotides read TGTGCCAGCAGTTACGGACGGGTGGACTATGGCTACACCTTC.